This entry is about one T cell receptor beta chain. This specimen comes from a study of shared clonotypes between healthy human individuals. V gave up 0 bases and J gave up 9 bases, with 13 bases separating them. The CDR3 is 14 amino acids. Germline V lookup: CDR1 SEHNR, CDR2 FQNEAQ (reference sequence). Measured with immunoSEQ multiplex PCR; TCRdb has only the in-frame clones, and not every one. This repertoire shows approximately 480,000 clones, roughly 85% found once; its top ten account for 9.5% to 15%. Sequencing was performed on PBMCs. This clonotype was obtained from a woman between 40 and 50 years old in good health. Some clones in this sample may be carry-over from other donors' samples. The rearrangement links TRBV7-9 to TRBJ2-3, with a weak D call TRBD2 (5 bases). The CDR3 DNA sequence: TGTGCCAGCAGCTTAGCAATCGGGGTCTGGACGCAGTATTTT. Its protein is CASSLAIGVWTQYF.